What follows are 18 T cell receptor beta chains derived from one specimen sequenced in a study of CD8 T cells in ankylosing spondylitis. TCRdb itself ran the 5' RACE reads through MiXCR, one entry per CDR3 protein. The sample has about 140,000 distinct CDR3 sequences; roughly 34% are singletons. Specimen: synovial fluid, either unsorted or a sorted T cell fraction (not recorded which). The receptors here all came from a male donor with ankylosing spondylitis.

This sequence joins TRBV28 and TRBJ1-2; 7 bases are a match to TRBD1. Looked up from germline, CDR1 is MDHEN and CDR2 is SYDVKM. The CDR3 runs 12 residues. The CDR3 is CVTGVGNYGYTF. CDR3 bases: TGTGTCACAGGGGTGGGGAACTATGGCTACACCTTC.

The sample holds a few counts of this clonotype. The genes are TRBV28 and TRBJ1-4; the match to TRBD1 covers 7 bases. Trimming removed 6 bases from V and 3 bases from J; junction bases left unmatched: 4. Germline values: CDR1 MDHEN, CDR2 SYDVKM. The CDR3 spans 14 residues. DNA of the CDR3: TGTGCCAGCAGCTTAACAGGGGCTAATGAAAAACTGTTTTTT. It codes for CASSLTGANEKLFF. Supplemented by reference TRBV28 and TRBJ1-4, the full variable domain reads DVKVTQSSRYLVKRTGEKVFLECVQDMDHENMFWYRQDPGLGLRLIYFSYDVKMKEKGDIPEGYSVSREKKERFSLILESASTNQTSMYLCASSLTGANEKLFFGSGTQLSVL.

This clonotype has just a few counts. CDR3 DNA sequence: TGCAGCGTTAGCGGGCTGAAGGGTGAAGCTTTCTTT. Its translation is CSVSGLKGEAFF. This rearrangement joins TRBV29-1 to TRBJ1-1; D not certain. CDR3 length: 12 residues. From germline, CDR1 is SQVTM and CDR2 ANQGSEA. V was clipped by 5 bases and J by 7 bases, with 14 bases between them.

V is TRBV7-2 and J is TRBJ2-7; 8 positions agree with TRBD1. The CDR3 loop spans 15 amino acids. Germline lookup yields CDR1 SGHTA and CDR2 FQGNSA. Trimming cost V 3 bases and J 6 bases; bases outside gene matches: 10. As DNA, the CDR3 is TGTGCCAGCAGCTTCACGGACAGGGTGGGAAGCGAGCAGTACTTC. It encodes CASSFTDRVGSEQYF.

In this sample, this clonotype turned up a few times. The V call is TRBV12-3 or TRBV12-4, the J call TRBJ2-4; tentatively, D is TRBD1 (5 bases). Between the trimmed V and J ends, which lost 3 bases and 5 bases, there was a span of 14 bases. This CDR3 comprises 15 residues. CDR3 residues: CASSFWGRKQNIQYF. In DNA form, the CDR3 reads TGTGCCAGCAGTTTCTGGGGCCGAAAACAAAACATTCAGTACTTC.

This clonotype was observed a handful of times. The genes are TRBV7-3 and TRBJ2-3; TRBD2 agrees at 7 bases. V shed 0 bases and J 4 bases; nucleotides not matched to a gene: 7. The CDR3 runs to 16 residues. Germline CDR1 is SGHTA and CDR2 is FQGTGA. CDR3 in amino acids: CASSLTPIRGADTQYF. For the CDR3, the DNA is TGTGCCAGCAGCTTAACCCCAATTCGGGGGGCAGATACGCAGTATTTT.

This clonotype has only a few counts. The CDR3, as DNA: TGTGCCAGCAGTGTTGCAGAGACCCAGTACTTC. Protein: CASSVAETQYF. The chain has TRBV25-1 and TRBJ2-5; D is uncertain. Trimming shortened V by 4 bases and J by 4 bases, and 4 bases separated the two germline ends. This CDR3 has 11 residues. Per germline, CDR1 MGHDK and CDR2 SYGVNS.

The sample holds a few counts of this clonotype. This CDR3 reads CASSLTSGEPDTQYF. In DNA, the CDR3 is TGTGCCAGCAGTTTGACTAGCGGGGAACCAGATACGCAGTATTTT. The chain employs TRBV12-3 or TRBV12-4 and TRBJ2-3, with 11 bases that match TRBD2. The junction had 3 bases not matched to a gene; V was cut back by 3 bases and J by 4 bases. CDR3 length equals 15 residues.

The chain recombines TRBV12-3 or TRBV12-4 with TRBJ2-3; 7 bases agree with TRBD1. V shed 6 bases and J 1 base; nucleotides not matched to a gene: 7. The CDR3 covers 15 residues. For the CDR3, the DNA is TGTGCCAGCAGCCCTGACAGGGTTGGCACAGATACGCAGTATTTT. This sequence encodes CASSPDRVGTDTQYF.

This clonotype was recorded a few times. This chain connects TRBV28 to TRBJ2-1; D remains unclear. Germline loops: CDR1 MDHEN, CDR2 SYDVKM. Trimming stripped 5 bases from V and 0 bases from J, with 11 bases between. CDR3 length: 15 residues. The CDR3 loop reads CASSPGFYSYNEQFF. Here the CDR3 DNA reads TGTGCCAGCAGTCCGGGTTTCTACTCCTACAATGAGCAGTTCTTC.

This chain uses TRBV7-2 with TRBJ1-3; weak D call: TRBD1 (5 bases). Trimming stripped 4 bases from V and 0 bases from J, with 16 bases between. The CDR3 contains 17 residues. The germline V gene has CDR1 SGHTA and CDR2 FQGNSA. CDR3 DNA: TGTGCCAGCAGCTCCGACCCCCCGACAGTCTCTGGAAACACCATATATTTT. This sequence encodes CASSSDPPTVSGNTIYF.

This clonotype was seen a handful of times. This chain links TRBV20-1 with TRBJ2-5, with unresolved D. The CDR3 totals 13 residues. V was clipped by 1 base and J by 4 bases, with 10 bases between them. CDR1 is DFQATT and CDR2 is SNEGSKA in the germline V gene (reference sequence). CDR3 amino acids: CSARGFFGETQYF. CDR3 nucleotide sequence: TGCAGTGCTAGAGGATTTTTTGGAGAGACCCAGTACTTC.

This chain uses TRBV4-1 with TRBJ1-2; 8 nucleotides agree with TRBD1. This CDR3 is built from 14 residues. V was clipped by 2 bases and J by 5 bases; unmatched bases: 4. The germline V gene encodes CDR1 MGHRA and CDR2 YSYEKL. CDR3 coding DNA: TGCGCCAGCAGCCAATTGACAGGGGAATATGGCTACACCTTC. Its protein is CASSQLTGEYGYTF.

The chain's CDR3 is CASSLAGAKNIQYF. CDR3 DNA: TGTGCCAGCAGCTTGGCAGGGGCCAAAAACATTCAGTACTTC. The rearrangement links TRBV5-6 to TRBJ2-4; a weak D match, TRBD1 (5 bases). Germline CDR1 and CDR2: SGHDT and YYEEEE. V lost 0 bases to trimming and J lost 1 base, with 5 bases between them. CDR3 length: 14 residues. Filled out from reference TRBV5-6 and TRBJ2-4, the complete variable domain reads DAGVTQSPTHLIKTRGQQVTLRCSPKSGHDTVSWYQQALGQGPQFIFQYYEEEERQRGNFPDRFSGHQFPNYSSELNVNALLLGDSALYLCASSLAGAKNIQYFGAGTRLSVL.

This clonotype was seen at least ten times. This sequence joins TRBV6-1 and TRBJ1-1; D possibly corresponds to TRBD1 (6 bases). The CDR3 covers 13 residues. V lost 7 bases and J 4 bases, leaving 13 bases between the germline ends. Germline values: CDR1 MNHNS, CDR2 SASEGT. The CDR3 DNA follows: TGTGCCAGCACCCCGGGCAGGGGCACTGAAGCTTTCTTT. Translating gives CASTPGRGTEAFF.

This clonotype was observed a handful of times. V is TRBV7-2 and J is TRBJ1-5, with D possibly being TRBD1 (6 bases). The germline CDR1 and CDR2 sequences are SGHTA and FQGNSA. The CDR3 extends over 15 amino acids. With 5 bases removed from V and 0 bases from J, the gap between germline ends came to 11 bases. As DNA, the CDR3 is TGTGCCAGCAGCCGACAGGTTAATAGCAATCAGCCCCAGCATTTT. Its translation: CASSRQVNSNQPQHF.

The chain employs TRBV4-1 and TRBJ1-1; 7 bases align to TRBD1. Germline CDR1 MGHRA, CDR2 YSYEKL. V was clipped by 3 bases and J by 3 bases; unmatched bases: 4. The CDR3 extends over 14 amino acids. CDR3 nucleotide sequence: TGCGCCAGCAGCCAGGGGGACAGTTACACTGAAGCTTTCTTT. Translation gives CASSQGDSYTEAFF.

This clonotype was recorded many times. The J gene is TRBJ2-3, the V gene TRBV20-1, with D hard to call. The CDR3 length is 13 residues. V lost 1 base and J lost 1, with 6 bases in between. CDR1 and CDR2 (germline): DFQATT, SNEGSKA (reference sequence). Written as DNA, the CDR3 is TGCAGTGCTAGAGTTGGGGGCACAGATACGCAGTATTTT. Translated: CSARVGGTDTQYF.